The next 32 T cell receptor beta chains were all read from a single sample in a study of OX40 agonist ivuxolimab in advanced cancers. Libraries were prepared by immunoSEQ multiplex PCR; TCRdb keeps only in-frame clonotypes and omits some of them. This table holds about 82,000 clones, 70% to 90% found once. This material consisted of CD4+ or CD8+ T cells sorted from blood, taken in a trial of the OX40 agonist ivuxolimab. All receptors come from an adult with an advanced solid tumor such as melanoma, head and neck, liver or kidney cancer.

The chain recombines TRBV29-1 with TRBJ2-1, with TRBD2 identical over 11 bases. J lost 5 bases, V lost 6 bases, and 6 bases had no gene match. The V gene's germline CDR1 is SQVTM and CDR2 ANQGSEA. The CDR3 runs 14 residues. This CDR3 reads CSVRGTSGHNEQFF. The CDR3 bases are TGCAGCGTCCGTGGGACTAGCGGTCACAATGAGCAGTTCTTC.

The chain carries TRBV25-1 and TRBJ1-4; D not certain. Trimming removed 6 bases at V and 8 bases at J, with 10 bases between. The CDR3 contains 12 residues. Looked up from germline, CDR1 is MGHDK and CDR2 is SYGVNS. CDR3 sequence reads: CASRNPSEKLFF. CDR3 in DNA: TGTGCCAGCAGAAACCCTTCGGAAAAACTGTTTTTT.

A single count supports this clone. The gene calls are TRBV29-1 and TRBJ1-1, with a possible D match to TRBD1 (6 bases). Trimming removed 7 bases from V and 2 bases from J, with 11 bases in between. Germline values: CDR1 SQVTM, CDR2 ANQGSEA. CDR3 length: 12 residues. The CDR3 region is CSAADSNTEAFF. CDR3 nucleotide sequence: TGCAGCGCCGCGGACAGTAACACTGAAGCTTTCTTT.

The chain links TRBV19 to TRBJ1-2, with 8 bases lining up with TRBD1. This CDR3 has 13 residues. Germline CDR1 LNHDA, CDR2 SQIVND (reference sequence). J gave up 4 bases and V 7 bases, and 5 bases lay outside the gene matches. This CDR3 reads CASIPQGGYGYTF. In DNA, the CDR3 is TGTGCCAGTATCCCACAGGGGGGCTATGGCTACACCTTC. The full variable domain, completed using reference TRBV19 and TRBJ1-2, is DGGITQSPKYLFRKEGQNVTLSCEQNLNHDAMYWYRQDPGQGLRLIYYSQIVNDFQKGDIAEGYSVSREKKESFPLTVTSAQKNPTAFYLCASIPQGGYGYTFGSGTRLTVV.

This rearrangement joins TRBV18 to TRBJ2-7; no clear D. Germline values: CDR1 KGHSH, CDR2 LQKENI. The CDR3 spans 12 residues. V lost 3 bases, J lost 3 bases, and 6 bases lay in between. The CDR3 DNA sequence: TGTGCCAGCTCACCTCGAGGCTACGAGCAGTACTTC. Amino acids: CASSPRGYEQYF.

The rearrangement links TRBV6-5 to TRBJ1-2; a possible D gene is TRBD1 (5 bases). This CDR3 is built from 12 residues. V dropped 10 bases and J dropped 2 bases, with 11 bases sitting between them. Germline CDR1 reads MNHEY; CDR2 reads SVGAGI. Here the CDR3 reads CATTDNNYGYTF. The CDR3 region has the DNA TGTGCCACCACGGACAACAACTATGGCTACACCTTC.

This clone was counted only a few times. This chain joins TRBV19 and TRBJ2-5, with TRBD2 matching 7 bases. The germline gives CDR1 LNHDA, CDR2 SQIVND (reference sequence). This CDR3 has 14 amino acids. Trimming at V came to 3 bases and at J to 5 bases, leaving 6 bases not matched to a gene. CDR3: CASSITSAGETQYF. The CDR3 coding sequence is TGTGCCAGTAGTATCACTAGCGCTGGGGAGACCCAGTACTTC.

The chain links TRBV2 to TRBJ2-3; 12 bases fit TRBD2. J lost 6 bases, V lost 6 bases, and 13 bases had no gene match. Germline V CDR1 and CDR2: SNHLY, FYNNEI. This CDR3 has 17 amino acids. CDR3 amino acids: CASRAGTSGSRADTQYF. DNA for the CDR3: TGTGCCAGCAGGGCCGGGACTAGCGGGTCCCGGGCGGATACGCAGTATTTT.

The gene calls are TRBV11-2 and TRBJ1-2; a possible D gene is TRBD1 (6 bases). Trimming pared 5 bases from V and 7 bases from J, leaving 20 bases between. This CDR3 comprises 15 residues. Per germline, CDR1 SGHAT and CDR2 FQNNGV. CDR3 nucleotide sequence: TGTGCCAGCAGCGCAATCAGGGGAACTTTAGGTGGCTACACCTTC. This codes for CASSAIRGTLGGYTF.

The rearrangement links TRBV7-7 to TRBJ2-2; D call uncertain. Germline lookup yields CDR1 SSHAT and CDR2 FNYEAQ (reference sequence). V lost 1 base to trimming and J lost 0 bases, with 6 bases between them. CDR3 length: 15 amino acids. The CDR3 loop is CASSLDAANTGELFF. The DNA for the CDR3 is TGTGCCAGCAGCTTAGACGCGGCGAACACCGGGGAGCTGTTTTTT.

This chain connects TRBV5-1 to TRBJ2-4; 8 bases match TRBD1. V trimming: 3 bases; J trimming: 3 bases; junction bases outside the gene matches: 8. CDR3 size: 16 residues. Germline V lookup: CDR1 SGHRS, CDR2 YFSETQ. The CDR3 spells CASSSGQGGYKNIQYF. Written as DNA, the CDR3 is TGCGCCAGCAGCTCTGGACAGGGCGGATACAAAAACATTCAGTACTTC.

The V call is TRBV5-1, the J call TRBJ2-3; TRBD2 matches 13 bases. Per the germline V gene, CDR1 is SGHRS and CDR2 is YFSETQ. This CDR3 is built from 17 residues. V shed 0 bases, J shed 3 bases, and the junction held 4 bases outside the gene matches. The CDR3 sequence: CASSLGRTSGGTDTQYF. The CDR3 DNA sequence: TGCGCCAGCAGCTTGGGCAGGACTAGCGGGGGAACAGATACGCAGTATTTT.

The chain links TRBV10-3 to TRBJ2-5; 7 nucleotides line up with TRBD2. CDR3 size: 13 residues. Per germline, CDR1 ENHRY and CDR2 SYGVKD. V lost 4 bases, J lost 5 bases, and 4 bases stayed unmatched. The CDR3 spells CAISVGGSETQYF. CDR3 bases: TGTGCCATCAGTGTGGGGGGGTCGGAGACCCAGTACTTC.

V and J are TRBV5-1 and TRBJ1-1, with D hard to call. The germline V and J ends were trimmed by 4 bases and 1 base, with 11 bases remaining between them. There are 14 residues in the CDR3. Looked up from germline, CDR1 is SGHRS and CDR2 is YFSETQ. In nucleotides, the CDR3 is TGCGCCAGCAGCAATAACCGACGGAACACTGAAGCTTTCTTT. This encodes CASSNNRRNTEAFF.

This clone appeared a single time. The J gene is TRBJ2-3, the V gene TRBV7-3; D is undetermined. Per the germline V gene, CDR1 is SGHTA and CDR2 is FQGTGA. The CDR3 has 15 residues. Trimming stripped 4 bases from V and 1 base from J, with 12 bases between. The chain's CDR3 is CASSSFKGGTDTQYF. CDR3 bases: TGTGCCAGCAGCTCCTTTAAGGGTGGCACAGATACGCAGTATTTT.

This chain joins TRBV6-5 and TRBJ1-2; 10 nucleotides line up with TRBD1. Trimming at V came to 0 bases and at J to 7 bases, leaving 8 bases not matched to a gene. This CDR3 is 16 amino acids long. Germline CDR1 MNHEY, CDR2 SVGAGI. The CDR3: CASSYSRTGGRGGYTF. The CDR3 DNA follows: TGTGCCAGCAGTTACTCCCGGACAGGGGGGCGGGGTGGCTACACCTTC.

V usage is TRBV6-1 and J usage is TRBJ1-1, with D uncertain. CDR1 and CDR2 (germline): MNHNS, SASEGT. Deletions cut 5 bases from V and 3 bases from J, with 7 bases between. This CDR3 contains 12 residues. For the CDR3, the DNA is TGTGCCAGCAGTCCCCCCTACACTGAAGCTTTCTTT. Protein product: CASSPPYTEAFF.

The chain joins TRBV10-1 to TRBJ1-2; TRBD1 aligns across 8 bases. CDR3 length: 14 residues. The J segment lost 4 bases and the V segment lost 5 bases, leaving 6 bases of the junction unmatched. Germline lookup yields CDR1 WNHNN and CDR2 SYGVQD (reference sequence). The CDR3 DNA is TGCGCCAGCAGTCATACCACAGGGGGCTATGGCTACACCTTC. Amino acid sequence: CASSHTTGGYGYTF.

The CDR3 region is CASSLVQGGGNTIYF. As DNA, the CDR3 is TGTGCCAGCAGCTTAGTACAGGGTGGAGGAAACACCATATATTTT. The chain carries TRBV7-2 and TRBJ1-3; TRBD1 is a possible D gene (6 bases). The length of the CDR3 is 15 residues. V lost 1 base and J lost 4, with 11 bases in between. Germline V lookup: CDR1 SGHTA, CDR2 FQGNSA.

This chain joins TRBV19 and TRBJ2-5, with no clear D. The CDR3 spans 14 residues. V lost 1 base and J lost 5, with 11 bases in between. CDR1 and CDR2 from the germline V gene are LNHDA and SQIVND (reference sequence). CDR3 loop: CASSIGPGLETQYF. The CDR3 region has the DNA TGTGCCAGTAGTATAGGTCCAGGCCTTGAGACCCAGTACTTC. Using reference TRBV19 and TRBJ2-5 for the parts outside the CDR3, the full variable domain is DGGITQSPKYLFRKEGQNVTLSCEQNLNHDAMYWYRQDPGQGLRLIYYSQIVNDFQKGDIAEGYSVSREKKESFPLTVTSAQKNPTAFYLCASSIGPGLETQYFGPGTRLLVL.

The chain uses TRBV27 and TRBJ1-4; weak D call: TRBD1 (6 bases). Germline-derived CDR1 and CDR2 are MNHEY and SMNVEV (reference sequence). V shed 3 bases and J shed 7 bases, with 15 bases lying between them. The CDR3 extends over 15 amino acids. The CDR3, as DNA: TGTGCCAGCAGTTTGGGGGGGGCCTGGGGTGAAAAACTGTTTTTT. This encodes CASSLGGAWGEKLFF.

The genes are TRBV11-3 and TRBJ2-5; 10 bases align to TRBD2. J was trimmed by 5 bases and V by 5 bases; bases with no gene match: 2. The CDR3 is 13 amino acids. Germline CDR1 is SGHNT and CDR2 is YENEEA. The CDR3 sequence: CASSEGLAETQYF. The CDR3 region has the DNA TGTGCCAGCAGCGAGGGACTAGCGGAGACCCAGTACTTC.

The chain couples TRBV5-6 to TRBJ2-4; 12 bases match TRBD2. J was trimmed by 4 bases and V by 4 bases; bases with no gene match: 9. Germline V gene lookup returns CDR1 SGHDT and CDR2 YYEEEE. The CDR3 sequence is 17 residues long. This CDR3 is CASSRQLAGGRKNIQYF. The CDR3 bases are TGTGCCAGCAGCCGACAGCTAGCGGGGGGGCGAAAAAACATTCAGTACTTC.

This clone was counted only a few times. Here the CDR3 reads CASSPSTQYQETQYF. In DNA form, the CDR3 reads TGTGCCAGCTCACCAAGCACACAGTACCAAGAGACCCAGTACTTC. The genes are TRBV18 and TRBJ2-5; D unclear. Germline V gene data show CDR1 as KGHSH and CDR2 as LQKENI. V was clipped by 2 bases and J by 0 bases, with 10 bases between them. This CDR3 has 15 amino acids.

The chain has TRBV2 and TRBJ2-1, with TRBD2 matching 7 bases. Germline lookup yields CDR1 SNHLY and CDR2 FYNNEI. This CDR3 is built from 15 residues. V gave up 2 bases and J gave up 9 bases; unmatched junction bases: 10. The CDR3 nucleotides are TGTGCCAGCAGTGAATTGGGGGGGAGGGTAGGTGAGCAGTTCTTC. This encodes CASSELGGRVGEQFF.

The sample holds a few counts of this clone. The rearrangement uses TRBV29-1 and TRBJ2-7; D may be TRBD2 (6 bases). The CDR3 totals 14 residues. Germline values: CDR1 SQVTM, CDR2 ANQGSEA. V lost 8 bases to trimming and J lost 2 bases, with 19 bases between them. CDR3 in DNA: TGCAGCCAACTCCCCATCGCGGGAACCTACGAGCAGTACTTC. The encoded protein is CSQLPIAGTYEQYF.

This chain links TRBV7-2 with TRBJ1-1; D is unresolved. Trimming took 2 bases from V and 1 from J, leaving 5 bases between them. Per germline, CDR1 SGHTA and CDR2 FQGNSA. The CDR3 is 13 residues long. This CDR3 is CASSLLWNTEAFF. Here the CDR3 DNA reads TGTGCCAGCAGCTTATTGTGGAACACTGAAGCTTTCTTT.

The gene calls are TRBV6-5 and TRBJ2-5, with 7 bases matching TRBD1. The CDR3 is made up of 15 amino acids. V gave up 6 bases and J gave up 10 bases; unmatched junction bases: 17. CDR1 MNHEY and CDR2 SVGAGI come from the germline V gene. CDR3 DNA sequence: TGTGCCAGCAGCCAAGGGGACAGTCGTGGTAGTGGCCAGTACTTC. Translating it yields CASSQGDSRGSGQYF.

The rearrangement uses TRBV7-2 and TRBJ1-2, with D maybe TRBD1 (6 bases). Per the germline V gene, CDR1 is SGHTA and CDR2 is FQGNSA. V lost 4 bases and J lost 8, with 11 bases in between. The CDR3 runs to 12 residues. The CDR3 DNA reads TGTGCCAGCAGCTCCAGGGGTCGCGGCTACACCTTC. As protein: CASSSRGRGYTF. Using reference TRBV7-2 and TRBJ1-2 for the parts outside the CDR3, the full variable domain is GAGVSQSPSNKVTEKGKDVELRCDPISGHTALYWYRQSLGQGLEFLIYFQGNSAPDKSGLPSDRFSAERTGGSVSTLTIQRTQQEDSAVYLCASSSRGRGYTFGSGTRLTVV.

This rearrangement joins TRBV7-2 to TRBJ2-7; the match to TRBD1 covers 8 bases. With V trimmed by 5 bases and J by 4 bases, 10 bases remained unmatched. In germline, CDR1 is SGHTA, CDR2 FQGNSA. The CDR3 sequence is 15 residues long. CDR3: CASSRGQGRSYEQYF. In nucleotides, the CDR3 is TGTGCCAGCAGCCGAGGACAGGGTCGGTCGTACGAGCAGTACTTC.

The genes are TRBV6-6 and TRBJ2-7; the D is unclear. Germline CDR1 and CDR2: MNHNY and SVGAGI (reference sequence). CDR3 length: 10 residues. Trimming took off 8 bases at V and 7 bases at J, with 9 bases between the two ends. CDR3: CASGLGEQYF. The CDR3 DNA follows: TGTGCCAGCGGCCTCGGGGAGCAGTACTTC.

The gene calls are TRBV6-5 and TRBJ1-2, with 8 bases lining up with TRBD1. The junction had 6 bases not matched to a gene; V was cut back by 6 bases and J by 3 bases. CDR3 length: 14 residues. Germline V gene data show CDR1 as MNHEY and CDR2 as SVGAGI. The CDR3 DNA reads TGTGCCAGCAGCAACGCGGGACAGGACTATGGCTACACCTTC. The encoded protein is CASSNAGQDYGYTF.